The subject of this entry is one TCR beta chain. In this sample, this clone turned up once. Its antigen remains undetermined. Base qualities are not at hand, and no much larger clone is one base apart. TCRbeta CDR3 regions were amplified from genomic DNA by means of the immunoSEQ Assay, a bias-controlled multiplex PCR. In the source study's methods: The number of nucleated cells in each sample was estimated from the amplification of reference gene primers within the assay. To quantify the absolute abundance of each unique TCRbeta CDR3 rearrangement, sequence reads were collapsed and filtered. Productive Simpson clonality was computed per sample as the square root of Simpson's diversity index over productive rearrangements. TCRdb provides this immuneACCESS table in a form limited to in-frame rearrangements. Some clones are lacking; in checked studies, under half of them reflect an unresolved V gene, and why the rest are absent is not known. V and J calls plus clone size are reproduced from that table; the DNA served to infer D and trimming. Recorded for this sample are some 80,000 clones; under 90% of them occurred a single time. Around 2.6% of the sample rests with the top ten.

The data belong to a study of blood T cell repertoires in COVID-19 (TCRdb year 2020). Turning to the overall study: Samples from collaborators originated in the United States, Italy and Spain and spanned both the acute and convalescent phases of COVID-19. The prospective study material was composed of cDNA or gDNA derived from T cells, B-cell-depleted T cells, or PBMCs. The dataset comprised deeply sampled blood TCRbeta repertoires from subjects exposed to, actively infected with, or recovered from COVID-19. A freely available public database, intended as a resource for researchers studying the immune response to SARS-CoV-2, is where the repertoires were released. The samples were drawn from two sources: the first 160 participants of the ongoing ImmuneRACE study, and 1,000 to 1,500 subjects contributed by 6 global collaborators. The sample metadata nearly always contained a de-identified subject ID, COVID-19 status, age in years and sex. Where available, HLA class I and class II types were obtained from metadata supplied by the sample provider rather than from assay-based typing.

What the study reported, not specific to this receptor: The amount of clinical and demographic metadata varied by source and participant and was provided uncurated.

Trimming at the junction amounts to 4 bases on V and 7 bases on J, and the germline ends lie 19 bases apart. CDR1 and CDR2 were assigned from the germline V gene as SNHLY and FYNNEI. The CDR3 runs 15 residues from the cysteine to the phenylalanine. This entry keeps only the CDR3 DNA: 45 bases, framed from base 1. Each collaborating institution followed its own protocols to collect whole blood in K2EDTA tubes. For TCRbeta analysis, collaborator samples were shipped as frozen whole blood, as isolated PBMCs, or as DNA extracted from either sample type. This TCR was sampled from a human donor in a cohort sampled during active COVID-19. The sequence is built from TRBV2 and TRBJ2-5, with a tentative D gene TRBD1 over 6 matching bases. Source material: peripheral blood. The DNA sequence is given as TGTGCCAGCAGTGCCTCCCAGGGGCCTAAGGGGACCCAGTACTTC. Its translation reads: CASSASQGPKGTQYF.